Listed below are T cell receptor beta chains from one sample, sequenced in a study of blood T cell repertoires in COVID-19. TCRdb's copy holds only in-frame clones and misses some; the assay was immunoSEQ multiplex PCR. The profile shows some 70,000 clones, around 80% of them singletons. Sequenced: peripheral blood. The receptors were sampled from a woman aged 50 to 60 with acute or convalescent COVID-19. The CDR3 runs from the conserved cysteine through the conserved F or W. D genes are given only for firm matches. The size of a clone is reported for some rows only, either as once, few or many, or as a class for expanded clones.

d_gene,abundance,v_gene,CDR3aa
.,.,TRBV11-2,CASSLVAGGGRETQYF
.,few,TRBV6-5,CASSLGAQGWQFF
.,.,TRBV12-3/TRBV12-4,CASSLGAYNEQFF
TRBD2,.,TRBV5-4,CASSSMTSGRPHEQYF
TRBD1,once,TRBV30,CAWKTGIITDTQYF
TRBD2,.,TRBV9,CASSVARGRNTGELFF
.,.,TRBV7-2,CASSFTRDTEAFF
.,.,TRBV27,CASRNPFGGTEAFF
.,.,TRBV30,CAWSVGGGYVDQPQHF
.,few,TRBV2,CASQGLVYGYTF
TRBD1,few,TRBV9,CASSPTGSGNTIYF
TRBD2,.,TRBV5-7,CASSSRLADPSYNEQFF
.,.,TRBV19,CASSIGASLGQFF
.,.,TRBV6-5,CASRKVAASYNEQFF
.,few,TRBV6-5,CASRGGQGNGYTF
TRBD2,few,TRBV5-4,CASSSPSGSSYEQYF
.,.,TRBV18,CASSNQGSNYGYTF
.,.,TRBV10-3,CAISESAATNEKLFF
TRBD1,once,TRBV29-1,CSVGEGRGNGYTF
TRBD1,once,TRBV7-2,CASSLVGQGAQPQHF
TRBD1,.,TRBV19,CASSIGTGRETQYF
TRBD1,.,TRBV15,CATSRVADRGYGYTF
TRBD2,.,TRBV10-1,CASSGDRLAGTHDEQFF
TRBD1,.,TRBV3-1/TRBV3-2,CASSPRTGILSSYNEQFF
TRBD1,.,TRBV5-1,CASSPPGQGSEAFF
TRBD2,.,TRBV20-1,CSASGTSGSSSYNEQFF
TRBD2,.,TRBV2,CASSRLAGPQETQYF
TRBD1,.,TRBV29-1,CSVSPTGAYTEAFF
.,.,TRBV6-5,CASHQTGNTEAFF
TRBD2,.,TRBV9,CASSVGLAGVGDTQYF
.,many,TRBV14,CASSQGLQGMNTEAFF
TRBD2,.,TRBV27,CASSLRASGGVNITDTQYF
.,.,TRBV18,CASSPSLTDTQYF
TRBD1,.,TRBV7-2,CASSSLRGENGYTF
.,medium-sized,TRBV13,CASSLEGRNSPLHF
TRBD2,.,TRBV11-2,CASSLGTSGGVLVF
.,few,TRBV2,CASSEFSSLSSYNEQFF
TRBD1,.,TRBV7-8,CASSPNLGQGVYTGELFF
TRBD1,few,TRBV6-5,CAISPGQSEKLFF
.,.,TRBV5-1,CASRVGTDRYTEAFF
TRBD2,.,TRBV7-3,CASTSFSGGAGDTQYF
.,.,TRBV29-1,CSVEGQGLPPDTQYF
TRBD2,once,TRBV6-2/TRBV6-3,CASSYPTSGDTDTQYF
.,.,TRBV7-2,CASSSPGRSNYEQYF
.,.,TRBV7-2,CASSLGWQNGYTF
.,.,TRBV5-1,CASSSTLYRVSTDTQYF
TRBD1,.,TRBV5-1,CASSLEPGTGEAFF
TRBD2,many,TRBV18,CASSPGTSVDEQYF
.,once,TRBV28,CASQPRRGLGKETQYF
.,.,TRBV9,CARTRENTEAFF
.,.,TRBV5-1,CASRSDRNYGYTF
TRBD1,.,TRBV10-3,CAISDDRGREQYF
TRBD1,.,TRBV5-6,CASSIDRGANYGYTF
.,.,TRBV5-1,CASSLGNSDTQYF
TRBD2,.,TRBV6-4,CASSETSGVNTQYF
.,.,TRBV12-3/TRBV12-4,CASSMGGNQPQHF
TRBD1,once,TRBV27,CASSFFRTGELGWRYEQYF
TRBD1,.,TRBV7-6,CASSRQGPGNTIYF
TRBD1,.,TRBV30,CAWSGQGDQPQHF
.,.,TRBV27,CASSSWGQNYNSPLHF